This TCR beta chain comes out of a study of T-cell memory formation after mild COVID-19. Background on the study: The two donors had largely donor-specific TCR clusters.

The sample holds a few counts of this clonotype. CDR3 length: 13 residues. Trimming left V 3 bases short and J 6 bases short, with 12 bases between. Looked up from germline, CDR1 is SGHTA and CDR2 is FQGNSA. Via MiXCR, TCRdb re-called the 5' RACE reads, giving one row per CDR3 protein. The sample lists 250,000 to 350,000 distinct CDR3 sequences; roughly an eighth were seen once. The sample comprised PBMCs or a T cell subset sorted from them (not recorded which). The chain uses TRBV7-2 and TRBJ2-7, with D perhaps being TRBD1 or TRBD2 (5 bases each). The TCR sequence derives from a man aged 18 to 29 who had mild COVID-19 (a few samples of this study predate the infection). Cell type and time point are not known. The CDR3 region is CASSFDRGREQYF. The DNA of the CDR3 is TGTGCCAGCAGCTTTGACCGGGGCCGCGAGCAGTACTTC.